This T cell receptor beta chain was captured in a study of early stage breast cancer tumors. The CDR3 covers 14 residues. Germline V gene data show CDR1 as KGHSH and CDR2 as LQKENI. After removal of 3 bases from V and 6 bases from J, the junction contained 6 bases not matched to a gene. Profiled with immunoSEQ multiplex PCR; TCRdb holds only in-frame clones, not every one. This repertoire shows 25,000 to 35,000 clones, roughly four fifths found once; its top ten account for about 4.5%. The TCR originated in a person aged 35 to 50 with breast cancer. The chain has TRBV18 and TRBJ2-7; 9 bases map to TRBD1. Sequenced material: blood. The CDR3 DNA reads as TGTGCCAGCTCACCTGGGACAGGGCAGCGCGAGCAGTACTTC. This translates into CASSPGTGQREQYF.